This entry lists 27 T cell receptor beta chains sequenced from one sample in a study of cytomegalovirus exposure and HLA in healthy donors. A multiplex PCR was run with 60 Vbeta primers and 13 Jbeta primers. TCRdb keeps only in-frame clones here, not all; method: immunoSEQ multiplex PCR. This sample has some 130,000 clones, with around 63% found just once. The sample comprised PBMCs. These receptors were obtained from a human donor in good health.

This clone was counted only a few times. CDR3 DNA sequence: TGTGCCATCAGTGAGTCTGAGAATGAGCAGTTCTTC. Translated: CAISESENEQFF. The rearrangement links TRBV10-3 to TRBJ2-1; D not certain. The CDR3 length is 12 residues. CDR1 and CDR2 (germline): ENHRY, SYGVKD. Trimming pared 0 bases from V and 7 bases from J, leaving 4 bases between.

The CDR3 loop is CASSVALAGVDTQYF. CDR3 DNA: TGTGCCAGCAGCGTAGCACTAGCGGGAGTAGATACGCAGTATTTT. The chain joins TRBV9 to TRBJ2-3, with 11 bases lining up with TRBD2. Germline V gene sequence: CDR1 SGDLS, CDR2 YYNGEE. Unmatched junction bases numbered 2, after V lost 0 bases and J lost 5 bases. The CDR3 runs 15 residues.

The chain employs TRBV19 and TRBJ1-1, with D possibly matching TRBD1 (5 bases). The CDR3 contains 14 residues. With 5 bases removed from V and 1 base from J, the gap between germline ends came to 11 bases. Germline lookup yields CDR1 LNHDA and CDR2 SQIVND (reference sequence). CDR3 in DNA: TGTGCCAGTAGTGCGGGACTGACGAACACTGAAGCTTTCTTT. This codes for CASSAGLTNTEAFF.

A few counts support this clone. This chain links TRBV6-5 with TRBJ2-1; 7 bases map to TRBD1. Per germline, CDR1 MNHEY and CDR2 SVGAGI. The V gene end was trimmed by 8 bases and the J gene end by 8 bases; junction bases not matched to a gene: 6. The CDR3 runs 12 residues. CDR3 in amino acids: CASLGTDHEQFF. The CDR3 DNA reads TGTGCCAGCCTAGGGACAGATCATGAGCAGTTCTTC.

The V and J genes are TRBV27 and TRBJ2-1, with a tentative D call TRBD2 (7 bases). Per germline, CDR1 MNHEY and CDR2 SMNVEV (reference sequence). Trimming shortened V by 5 bases and J by 7 bases, and 12 bases separated the two germline ends. CDR3 length: 13 amino acids. CDR3 sequence reads: CASSLQGGNEQFF. The CDR3 region has the DNA TGTGCCAGCAGTCTACAGGGAGGGAATGAGCAGTTCTTC.

This clone was detected only once. This chain links TRBV19 with TRBJ1-5; D not certain. The CDR3 loop spans 15 amino acids. Germline V gives CDR1 LNHDA, CDR2 SQIVND (reference sequence). Trimming stripped 8 bases from V and 0 bases from J, with 14 bases between. The CDR3 loop is CASGTADFSNQPQHF. The CDR3 bases are TGTGCCAGTGGTACAGCTGACTTTAGCAATCAGCCCCAGCATTTT.

The chain combines TRBV6-6 with TRBJ2-7, with D possibly TRBD2 on 6 matching bases. CDR1 MNHNY and CDR2 SVGAGI come from the germline V gene (reference sequence). The CDR3 totals 14 residues. Deletions cut 7 bases from V and 7 bases from J, with 20 bases between. The CDR3 region has the DNA TGTGCCAGCAACGCGGGGCAGGGTACGCGGGAGCAGTACTTC. Amino acid sequence: CASNAGQGTREQYF.

The gene calls are TRBV28 and TRBJ2-6; the D gene is possibly TRBD2 (6 bases). The CDR3 extends over 17 amino acids. Looked up from germline, CDR1 is MDHEN and CDR2 is SYDVKM. Between the trimmed V and J ends, which lost 4 bases and 4 bases, there was a span of 17 bases. The CDR3 protein is CASSSKEGRPGANVLTF. The CDR3 coding sequence is TGTGCCAGCAGTTCCAAGGAGGGCCGTCCGGGGGCCAACGTCCTGACTTTC.

The sample holds one count of this clone. The rearrangement uses TRBV7-9 and TRBJ1-1; no definite D call. This CDR3 has 12 residues. Trimming stripped 2 bases from V and 8 bases from J, with 9 bases between. Germline V gene lookup returns CDR1 SEHNR and CDR2 FQNEAQ (reference sequence). This chain's CDR3 is CASSLIAAEAFF. The DNA of the CDR3 is TGTGCCAGCAGCTTAATCGCGGCCGAAGCTTTCTTT.

J is TRBJ2-1 and V is TRBV9, with TRBD2 as a possible D gene (5 bases). This CDR3 is built from 14 residues. Deletions cut 2 bases from V and 7 bases from J, with 13 bases between. Germline V gives CDR1 SGDLS, CDR2 YYNGEE. CDR3 coding DNA: TGTGCCAGCAGCGTTGAGGGAGTCGGAAATGAGCAGTTCTTC. Protein sequence: CASSVEGVGNEQFF.

The genes are TRBV27 and TRBJ2-7, with 7 bases lining up with TRBD1. The CDR3 is 13 residues long. The J segment lost 5 bases and the V segment lost 8 bases, leaving 9 bases of the junction unmatched. CDR1 and CDR2 from the germline V gene are MNHEY and SMNVEV (reference sequence). DNA for the CDR3: TGTGCCAGCGGACCGACAGGGCTAAACGAGCAGTACTTC. Translation gives CASGPTGLNEQYF.

This clone was seen just once. The V and J genes are TRBV11-1 and TRBJ2-3; D unclear. CDR3 size: 13 residues. The germline gives CDR1 SGHAT, CDR2 FQDESV (reference sequence). Trimming took off 7 bases at V and 4 bases at J, with 12 bases between the two ends. The CDR3 DNA follows: TGTGCCAGCAACCACCAGGTAGCAGATACGCAGTATTTT. Amino acids: CASNHQVADTQYF.

This clone was seen more than once but under ten times. V usage is TRBV27 and J usage is TRBJ2-2, with 9 bases fitting TRBD2. Germline lookup yields CDR1 MNHEY and CDR2 SMNVEV (reference sequence). This CDR3 has 18 residues. V shed 8 bases, J shed 5 bases, and the junction held 18 bases outside the gene matches. Here the CDR3 DNA reads TGTGCCAGCCTGCCCTTGTCGGAGGGACTAGCAAGGACCGGGGAGCTGTTTTTT. As protein: CASLPLSEGLARTGELFF.

This chain joins TRBV5-6 and TRBJ1-4; tentative D call: TRBD1 (5 bases). The CDR3 runs 17 residues. V was trimmed by 2 bases and J by 0 bases, leaving 14 bases between them. Looked up from germline, CDR1 is SGHDT and CDR2 is YYEEEE. The CDR3 nucleotides are TGTGCCAGCAGCTTAAAACTGGGGCGATCAACTAATGAAAAACTGTTTTTT. Its translation is CASSLKLGRSTNEKLFF.

The chain joins TRBV7-9 to TRBJ2-6; D remains ambiguous. Germline V gene sequence: CDR1 SEHNR, CDR2 FQNEAQ (reference sequence). CDR3 length equals 16 residues. Trimming left V 2 bases short and J 0 bases short, with 8 bases between. The CDR3 region has the DNA TGTGCCAGCAGCTTACGGGTTAGCTCTGGGGCCAACGTCCTGACTTTC. Its translation is CASSLRVSSGANVLTF.

This chain uses TRBV4-1 with TRBJ2-1; 14 nucleotides line up with TRBD2. V shed 3 bases, J shed 5 bases, and the junction held 15 bases outside the gene matches. Looked up from germline, CDR1 is MGHRA and CDR2 is YSYEKL. CDR3 length: 20 amino acids. The CDR3 protein is CASSQLQERLAGGLDNEQFF. The CDR3 DNA follows: TGCGCCAGCAGCCAGTTACAGGAGCGACTAGCGGGAGGGTTAGACAATGAGCAGTTCTTC.

The V gene is TRBV9, the J gene TRBJ2-5; 8 positions match TRBD2. The J segment lost 4 bases and the V segment lost 0 bases, leaving 5 bases of the junction unmatched. This CDR3 is built from 15 residues. The V gene's germline CDR1 is SGDLS and CDR2 YYNGEE. The CDR3 loop is CASSVAGTRGETQYF. The CDR3 DNA follows: TGTGCCAGCAGCGTAGCCGGGACTAGGGGAGAGACCCAGTACTTC.

This rearrangement joins TRBV4-1 to TRBJ2-1; 11 bases line up with TRBD2. Germline lookup yields CDR1 MGHRA and CDR2 YSYEKL. This CDR3 contains 16 residues. Trimming took 3 bases from V and 8 from J; bases not matched to a gene: 9. The CDR3, as DNA: TGCGCCAGCAGCCAGCCAACTAGCGGGAGTTCGTATGAGCAGTTCTTC. Translated, it gives CASSQPTSGSSYEQFF.

V gene TRBV2 combines with J gene TRBJ1-5, with TRBD1 matching 8 bases. Germline CDR1 reads SNHLY; CDR2 reads FYNNEI. The CDR3 has 20 residues. V shed 6 bases, J shed 0 bases, and the junction held 19 bases outside the gene matches. The CDR3: CASRWPPDRVALYSNQPQHF. CDR3 in DNA: TGTGCCAGCAGGTGGCCTCCGGACAGGGTGGCTCTCTATAGCAATCAGCCCCAGCATTTT.

With respect to this clone: The junction shows a germline mismatch at one end, possibly a read error. V usage is TRBV7-9 and J usage is TRBJ1-5; D may be TRBD1 (5 bases). Looked up from germline, CDR1 is SEHNR and CDR2 is FQNEAQ (reference sequence). The CDR3 totals 12 residues. CDR3 loop: CASSLDRAGQHF. In DNA, the CDR3 is TGTGCCAGCAGCTTAGATAGGGCAGGGCAGCACTTT.

V gene TRBV11-3 combines with J gene TRBJ2-7, with a possible D match to TRBD2 (6 bases). Germline CDR1 SGHNT, CDR2 YENEEA. Trimming cost V 1 base and J 0 bases, with 13 bases left between them. CDR3 length equals 16 residues. The CDR3 protein is CASSLGLVGSSYEQYF. The CDR3, as DNA: TGTGCCAGCAGCTTAGGTCTCGTCGGGAGCTCCTACGAGCAGTACTTC. The full variable domain, its missing parts supplied by reference TRBV11-3 and TRBJ2-7, is EAGVVQSPRYKIIEKKQPVAFWCNPISGHNTLYWYLQNLGQGPELLIRYENEEAVDDSQLPKDRFSAERLKGVDSTLKIQPAELGDSAVYLCASSLGLVGSSYEQYFGPGTRLTVT.

A word on this clone: One end of the junction does not line up with germline, which may come from a read error. The rearrangement uses TRBV2 and TRBJ2-5; unclear D gene. The CDR3 is 13 residues long. CDR1 and CDR2 (germline): SNHLY, FYNNEI. CDR3 in DNA: TGTGCCAGCAGCGAAGATAGGAGTGAGACCCAGTACTTC. Protein product: CASSEDRSETQYF.

This clone was seen a handful of times. The chain uses TRBV14 and TRBJ2-5, with TRBD2 as a possible D gene (6 bases). Between the trimmed V and J ends, which lost 0 bases and 2 bases, there was a span of 10 bases. From germline, CDR1 is SGHDN and CDR2 FVKESK. The CDR3 has 15 amino acids. CDR3 amino acids: CASSQDAGSQETQYF. In DNA, the CDR3 is TGTGCCAGCAGCCAAGATGCGGGAAGTCAAGAGACCCAGTACTTC. The variable domain in full, with the rest retrieved from reference TRBV14 and TRBJ2-5, is EAGVTQFPSHSVIEKGQTVTLRCDPISGHDNLYWYRRVMGKEIKFLLHFVKESKQDESGMPNNRFLAERTGGTYSTLKVQPAELEDSGVYFCASSQDAGSQETQYFGPGTRLLVL.

This clone has just one count. The rearrangement links TRBV7-8 to TRBJ2-7; TRBD2 matches 8 bases. CDR1 and CDR2 from the germline V gene are SGHVS and FQNEAQ. This CDR3 comprises 15 residues. V was pared by 4 bases and J by 4 bases, with 9 bases of the junction left unmatched. The CDR3 nucleotides are TGTGCCAGCAGCTCCCGGCGGCTAGCGGGTTACGAGCAGTACTTC. Encoded protein: CASSSRRLAGYEQYF. The full variable domain, with the rest looked up from reference TRBV7-8 and TRBJ2-7, is GAGVSQSPRYKVAKRGQDVALRCDPISGHVSLFWYQQALGQGPEFLTYFQNEAQLDKSGLPSDRFFAERPEGSVSTLKIQRTQQEDSAVYLCASSSRRLAGYEQYFGPGTRLTVT.

V gene TRBV18 combines with J gene TRBJ1-3; D remains unclear. CDR1 is KGHSH, CDR2 LQKENI, per germline. Trimming pared 3 bases from V and 0 bases from J, leaving 9 bases between. The CDR3 extends over 15 amino acids. This CDR3 is CASSPSQSSGNTIYF. In nucleotides, the CDR3 is TGTGCCAGCTCACCGAGCCAAAGCTCTGGAAACACCATATATTTT.

The chain has TRBV6-4 and TRBJ2-1, with D maybe TRBD2 (6 bases). CDR3 size: 15 residues. Trimming stripped 3 bases from V and 5 bases from J, with 14 bases between. Germline-derived CDR1 and CDR2 are MRHNA and SNTAGT. The CDR3 DNA reads TGTGCCAGCAGTGAGAGCGCGGGGCTGAACAATGAGCAGTTCTTC. Translation gives CASSESAGLNNEQFF.

This chain uses TRBV27 with TRBJ1-6; 7 positions match TRBD1. The CDR3 covers 14 residues. CDR1 MNHEY and CDR2 SMNVEV come from the germline V gene (reference sequence). V dropped 6 bases and J dropped 7; count of bases not matched to a gene: 6. In DNA, the CDR3 is TGTGCCAGCAGACTGGACAGGTTGAATTCACCCCTCCACTTT. The encoded protein is CASRLDRLNSPLHF.